The T cell receptor beta chain described here comes from a study of cytomegalovirus exposure and HLA in healthy donors. Primers for the PCR totalled 60 Vbeta and 13 Jbeta. Sequencing was performed with immunoSEQ multiplex PCR; in TCRdb, only in-frame clones are kept and a portion is missing. The listing records 130,000 to 150,000 clones. With respect to this clone: No antigen is known for it.

Study-wide results and caveats: Earlier analysis yielded a pattern in which most TCR beta V segments were productive about 90% or about 30% of the time. Associated with HLA alleles at 0.05 false discovery rate in a later analysis were over 15,000 TCR beta sequences. Reportedly, TCR beta sequences accurately predicted HLA-A and HLA-B alleles in most subjects. No immune exposure information besides CMV serostatus was available.

After removal of 6 bases from V and 6 bases from J, the junction contained 8 bases not matched to a gene. Germline CDR1 MNHNS, CDR2 SASEGT. This CDR3 is 13 amino acids long. The material sequenced was PBMCs. The receptor's source is a man aged 35 to 55 in good health and CMV-seronegative. V and J are TRBV6-1 and TRBJ2-7; 7 bases agree with TRBD1. The chain's CDR3 is CASSNVSGGEQYF. The CDR3 DNA reads TGTGCCAGCAGCAATGTCTCAGGGGGCGAGCAGTACTTC.